This TCR beta chain came from a study of vaccination and CD4 T cells after COVID-19. Study at large: The peptides that stimulated the cells were overlapping spike peptides from SARS-CoV-2, HCoV-NL63, HCoV-OC43 and HCoV-229E.

Treatment defined: approximately nine-day PBMC culture with coronavirus spike peptide pools or control peptides (ViraFEST assay). Each well held over 1.5 million PBMCs in IL-2 (about 10 IU/ml) medium with about 10 ug/ml peptide pools. On this clonotype itself: Its antigen remains unidentified.

The Oncomine TCR Beta short-read assay sequenced DNA from cultured CD4+ T cells. Researchers extracted genomic DNA from CD4+ T cells that had been cultured. One entry per CDR3 protein, called by TCRdb with MiXCR from the PCR reads. This sample has approximately 4,100 distinct CDR3 sequences, with less than 25% found just once. Per the germline V gene, CDR1 is SGHVS and CDR2 is FQNEAQ. Trimming took 3 bases from V and 4 from J, leaving 15 bases between them. The CDR3 length is 15 residues. Study-level results: In median terms, SARS-CoV-2-reactive clonotypes went from about 20 to 38, a nonsignificant rise.

The TCR sequence derives from a human donor who had recovered from COVID-19. The V and J genes are TRBV7-8 and TRBJ1-1; D is possibly TRBD1 (6 bases). Material for sequencing was CD4+ T cells from blood, cultured in vitro. CDR3 loop: CASSLAGAGGTEAFF. The CDR3 region has the DNA TGTGCCAGCAGCTTGGCAGGGGCAGGTGGCACTGAAGCTTTCTTT. Based on the CDR3 plus reference TRBV7-8 and TRBJ1-1, the full variable domain is GAGVSQSPRYKVAKRGQDVALRCDPISGHVSLFWYQQALGQGPEFLTYFQNEAQLDKSGLPSDRFFAERPEGSVSTLKIQRTQQEDSAVYLCASSLAGAGGTEAFFGQGTRLTVV.